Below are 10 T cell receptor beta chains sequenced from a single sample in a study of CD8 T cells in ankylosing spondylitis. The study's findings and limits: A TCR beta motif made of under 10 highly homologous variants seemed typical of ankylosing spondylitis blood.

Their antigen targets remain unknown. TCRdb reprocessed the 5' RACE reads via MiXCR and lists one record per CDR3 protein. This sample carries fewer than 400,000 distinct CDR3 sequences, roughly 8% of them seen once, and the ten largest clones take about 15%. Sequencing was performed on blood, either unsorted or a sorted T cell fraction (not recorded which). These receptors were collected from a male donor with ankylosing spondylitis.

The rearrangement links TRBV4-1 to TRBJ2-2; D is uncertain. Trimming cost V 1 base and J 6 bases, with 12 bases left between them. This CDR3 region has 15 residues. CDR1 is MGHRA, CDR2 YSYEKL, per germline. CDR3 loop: CASSQAIRGPGELFF. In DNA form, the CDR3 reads TGCGCCAGCAGCCAAGCCATCAGAGGTCCCGGGGAGCTGTTTTTT.

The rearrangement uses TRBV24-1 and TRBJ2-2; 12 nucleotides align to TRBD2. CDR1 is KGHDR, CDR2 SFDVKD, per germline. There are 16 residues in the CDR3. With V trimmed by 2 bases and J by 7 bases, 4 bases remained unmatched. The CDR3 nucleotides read TGTGCCACCAGTGATTCCCCTAGCGGGAGGGACGGGGAGCTGTTTTTT. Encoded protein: CATSDSPSGRDGELFF.

The CDR3 reads CASSFMTVNQPQHF. DNA of the CDR3: TGTGCCAGCAGTTTTATGACAGTCAATCAGCCCCAGCATTTT. The chain is built from TRBV12-3 or TRBV12-4 and TRBJ1-5; tentatively, D is TRBD1 (5 bases). Deletions cut 3 bases from V and 3 bases from J, with 9 bases between. The CDR3 extends over 14 amino acids.

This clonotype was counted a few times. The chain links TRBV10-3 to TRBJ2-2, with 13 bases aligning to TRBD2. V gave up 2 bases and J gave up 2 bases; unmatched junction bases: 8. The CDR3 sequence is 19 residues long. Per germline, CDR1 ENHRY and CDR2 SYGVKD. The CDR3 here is CAISERGTSGTPNTGELFF. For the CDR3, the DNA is TGTGCCATCAGTGAGCGAGGGACTAGCGGGACGCCTAACACCGGGGAGCTGTTTTTT.

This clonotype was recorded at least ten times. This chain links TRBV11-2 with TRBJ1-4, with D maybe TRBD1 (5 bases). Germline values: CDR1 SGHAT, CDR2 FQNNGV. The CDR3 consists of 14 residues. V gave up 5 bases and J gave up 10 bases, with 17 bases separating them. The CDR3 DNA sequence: TGTGCCAGCAGCCCAAGGGTGGGGGAAGGAAAACTGTTTTTT. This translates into CASSPRVGEGKLFF.

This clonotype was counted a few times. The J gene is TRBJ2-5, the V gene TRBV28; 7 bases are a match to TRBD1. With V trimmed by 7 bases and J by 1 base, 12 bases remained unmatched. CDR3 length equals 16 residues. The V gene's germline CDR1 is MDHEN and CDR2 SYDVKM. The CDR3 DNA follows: TGTGCCAGCAAGATGGCTACGACAGGGTTCCAAGAGACCCAGTACTTC. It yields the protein CASKMATTGFQETQYF.

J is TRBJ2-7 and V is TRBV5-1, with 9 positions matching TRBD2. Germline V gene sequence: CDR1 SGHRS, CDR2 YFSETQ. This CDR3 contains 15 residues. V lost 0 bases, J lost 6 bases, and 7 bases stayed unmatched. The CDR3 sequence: CASSLVAGDLGEQYF. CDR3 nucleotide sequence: TGCGCCAGCAGCTTGGTAGCGGGAGATTTGGGCGAGCAGTACTTC.

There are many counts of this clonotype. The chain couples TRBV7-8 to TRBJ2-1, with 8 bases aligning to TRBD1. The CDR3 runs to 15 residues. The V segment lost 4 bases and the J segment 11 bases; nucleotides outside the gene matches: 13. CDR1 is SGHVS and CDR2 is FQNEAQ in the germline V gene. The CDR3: CASSYRQGIPIQQFF. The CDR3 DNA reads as TGTGCCAGCAGCTACAGACAGGGGATTCCAATCCAGCAGTTCTTC.

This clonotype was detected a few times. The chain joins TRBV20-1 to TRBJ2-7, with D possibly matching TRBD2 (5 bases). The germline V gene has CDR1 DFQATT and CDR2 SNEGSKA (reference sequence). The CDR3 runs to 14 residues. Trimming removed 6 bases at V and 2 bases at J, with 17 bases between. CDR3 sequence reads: CSAHELLDPYEQYF. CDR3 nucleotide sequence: TGCAGTGCCCATGAACTACTAGACCCCTACGAGCAGTACTTC.

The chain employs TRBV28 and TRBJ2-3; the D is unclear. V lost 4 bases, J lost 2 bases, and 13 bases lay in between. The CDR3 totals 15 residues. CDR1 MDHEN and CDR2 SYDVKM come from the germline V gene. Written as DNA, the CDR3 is TGTGCCAGCAGTTCCCGCGGTGGTTACACAGATACGCAGTATTTT. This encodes CASSSRGGYTDTQYF.